The source of this TCR beta chain is a study of identical twins (dated by TCRdb to about 2016). About the investigation overall: The study deep-sequenced TCR alpha and beta repertoires from monozygotic twins, unrelated adults of various ages and cord blood to test whether fetal clonotypes persist. Replicate twin experiments were performed at different times using different library preparation protocols to rule out contamination. What the work shows at the level of the full study, not this receptor alone: Zero-insertion analyses could be partly confounded by invariant T cells such as MAIT and iNKT, though diverse VJ usage argued against such confounding for most clonotypes. Compared with coincidental sharing between unrelated individuals, out-of-frame TCR alpha sequences shared between twins had an excess of sequences with low generation probability. Conclusions relied on cross-sectional statistical analysis, since the same donors could not be followed over many years. A weaker excess of twin sharing was found in beta out-of-frame sequences because the signal-to-noise ratio was lowered by fewer shared sequences. Out-of-frame TCR alpha sharing in monozygotic twins was systematically underestimated by recombination models, whereas sharing between unrelated individuals was in agreement with the recombination models. Fewer insertions were carried by abundant cord blood beta clonotypes; a weaker similar trend was observed in young adult naive repertoires, while no such trend was observed in memory repertoires.

The library was obtained by 5' RACE. TCRdb lists the instrument as Illumina HiSeq 2000. Template switching added a universal primer binding site, and the final cDNA carried a unique molecular identifier that allowed TCR cDNA molecules to be counted accurately. Specific primers in the conserved constant-segment region were used to synthesize first-strand cDNA for the TCR alpha and beta chains. To control for contamination, each cDNA library was double barcoded with a SMART-Mk sample barcode plus Illumina barcodes. Two successive PCR steps introduced TruSeq adapter sequences along with Illumina sample barcodes. The Illumina HiSeq platform was used with custom primers to sequence TCR alpha and beta cDNA libraries. The paper's data handling went like this. Raw reads were processed with MiGEC to extract unique molecular identifiers, and MiXCR was used to determine CDR3 positions. For each individual, recombination models were inferred using an EM algorithm with the repgenHMM and IGoR tools. The analysis of shared clonotypes was done with the tcR package in R, with sharing normalized by the product of cloneset sizes. Out-of-frame nonproductive sequences were analyzed to study raw recombination free of thymic and clonal selection effects. TCRdb applied fastp at Q25 and MiXCR to the public reads, then kept only in-frame beta chains. Here each entry gathers all rows of one CDR3 protein and keeps the most common genes and DNA. Clone size and V and J calls follow TCRdb, not the original study. The sample data list hundreds of thousands of distinct CDR3 sequences, and less than 10% of these were observed just once. The ten biggest clones cover approximately 0.89% of the sample.

This clonotype was found a few times. What this receptor recognizes is not known. It has no much larger one-base neighbor in the sample; base qualities were not kept. The CDR3 runs 18 amino acids, cysteine and phenylalanine included. The entry retains the CDR3 DNA only, 54 bases that are in frame from base 1. V is cut back by 7 bases and J by 6 bases, with 21 bases in the junction unmatched. The germline V gene specifies SGHRS as CDR1 and YFSETQ as CDR2. Only healthy Caucasian donors were included. The twin cohort comprised three pairs of female monozygotic twins, all aged about 18 to 30 years. Peripheral blood mononuclear cells were used as the source from which RNA for TCR libraries was isolated. The sample was also linked to a second study, of yellow fever vaccine responses in identical twins. Per that second paper: The authors reported that the T cell response to vaccination in identical twins appeared partly convergent and partly personalized. In identical twins, the study followed T cell clones that responded to the vaccine with precision.

The specimen sequenced was PBMCs. The sequence joins TRBV5-1 to TRBJ2-1; TRBD2 lines up with 8 middle nucleotides. This TCR was recovered from a woman aged 18-29 years in good health. CDR3 region: CASGPPGTGGTPGNEQFF. The DNA reads TGCGCCAGCGGTCCCCCCGGGACGGGAGGGACCCCCGGCAATGAGCAGTTCTTC.